A single sample is the source of the 32 T cell receptor beta chains below, sequenced in a study of T cells expressing NK-cell markers. TCRdb reprocessed the 5' RACE reads and stores each CDR3 protein as one record, lacking DNA. The sample yields roughly 350,000 distinct CDR3 sequences, of which the top ten take up roughly 5.2%. Specimen: blood T cells: a sorted CD56 or NKG2C T cell subset, CD4+ or CD8+ T cells, or bulk PBMC T cells (not recorded which). These receptors were obtained from a man aged 18-70 years in good health.

The chain has TRBV4-2 and TRBJ2-3; TCRdb reports TRBD2, a call that lacks DNA to check it against. Germline-derived CDR1 and CDR2 are LGHNA and YNFKEQ. The CDR3 contains 15 residues. Here the CDR3 reads CASSQDSSGSDTQYF.

The chain joins TRBV20-1 to TRBJ1-4; TCRdb gives TRBD1 as the D gene, but with no DNA this cannot be confirmed. There are 16 residues in the CDR3. Germline CDR1 DFQATT, CDR2 SNEGSKA (reference sequence). Here the CDR3 reads CSARSGRGRTNEKLFF.

J is TRBJ2-7 and V is TRBV7-8; TCRdb names TRBD2, which stays unverified in the absence of DNA. CDR1 is SGHVS and CDR2 is FQNEAQ in the germline V gene. The CDR3 extends over 16 amino acids. This CDR3 is CASSPGTTSGVSEQYF.

J is TRBJ1-3 and V is TRBV7-9. CDR3 size: 16 residues. CDR1 and CDR2 (germline): SEHNR, FQNEAQ (reference sequence). CDR3 sequence: CASSVGRARSGNTIYF.

This chain's CDR3 is CASSSQGQGKGQPQHF. This chain joins TRBV28 and TRBJ1-5; there is no DNA to check the TCRdb D call of TRBD1. Per the germline V gene, CDR1 is MDHEN and CDR2 is SYDVKM. The CDR3 has 16 amino acids. Based on the CDR3 plus reference TRBV28 and TRBJ1-5, the full variable domain is DVKVTQSSRYLVKRTGEKVFLECVQDMDHENMFWYRQDPGLGLRLIYFSYDVKMKEKGDIPEGYSVSREKKERFSLILESASTNQTSMYLCASSSQGQGKGQPQHFGDGTRLSIL.

The rearrangement joins TRBV5-1 to TRBJ2-7; the TCRdb D gene call, TRBD2, has no DNA to confirm it. CDR1 is SGHRS, CDR2 YFSETQ, per germline. The CDR3 is made up of 14 amino acids. This CDR3 reads CASSSLATLDEQYF.

V is TRBV7-2 and J is TRBJ2-1; there is no DNA to check the TCRdb D call of TRBD2. The CDR3 extends over 16 amino acids. The germline V gene encodes CDR1 SGHTA and CDR2 FQGNSA. The CDR3 protein is CASSLDTALRGNEQFF. Using reference TRBV7-2 and TRBJ2-1 for the parts outside the CDR3, the full variable domain is GAGVSQSPSNKVTEKGKDVELRCDPISGHTALYWYRQSLGQGLEFLIYFQGNSAPDKSGLPSDRFSAERTGGSVSTLTIQRTQQEDSAVYLCASSLDTALRGNEQFFGPGTRLTVL.

The chain combines TRBV11-2 with TRBJ2-3; there is no DNA to check the TCRdb D call of TRBD2. The CDR3 covers 16 residues. The V gene's germline CDR1 is SGHAT and CDR2 FQNNGV. CDR3 amino acids: CASSPHSGGSTDTQYF.

This chain uses TRBV6-1 with TRBJ1-2; the D call from TCRdb, TRBD1, cannot be confirmed without DNA. This CDR3 comprises 16 residues. Germline-derived CDR1 and CDR2 are MNHNS and SASEGT. This chain's CDR3 is CASSPNLRVTNYGYTF.

The chain carries TRBV7-3 and TRBJ2-3; TCRdb calls TRBD2, which cannot be checked without DNA. Germline V CDR1 and CDR2: SGHTA, FQGTGA. The CDR3 contains 17 residues. The CDR3 loop is CASSLTPLAGATDTQYF.

V is TRBV6-5 and J is TRBJ2-3. The CDR3 covers 12 residues. From germline, CDR1 is MNHEY and CDR2 SVGAGI. The CDR3 spells CASSSSVDTQYF.

The chain has TRBV6-1 and TRBJ2-3; TCRdb outputs TRBD1, but without DNA this stays unchecked. Germline CDR1 is MNHNS and CDR2 is SASEGT. This CDR3 contains 14 residues. The CDR3 loop is CAVRLQGVTDTQYF.

The chain is built from TRBV28 and TRBJ2-1; TCRdb selects TRBD2, and the lack of DNA leaves this call unchecked. CDR3 length equals 14 residues. Germline CDR1 reads MDHEN; CDR2 reads SYDVKM. CDR3 in amino acids: CASSFRLASWEQFF.

This sequence joins TRBV3-1 and TRBJ2-5; TCRdb selects TRBD2, and the lack of DNA leaves this call unchecked. This CDR3 spans 15 amino acids. CDR1 is LGHDT, CDR2 YNNKEL, per germline (reference sequence). CDR3 protein: CASSQASGGPETQYF.

The rearrangement links TRBV3-1 to TRBJ2-3. Germline loops: CDR1 LGHDT, CDR2 YNNKEL (reference sequence). The CDR3 spans 14 residues. CDR3 protein: CASSRQTSTDTQYF.

The gene calls are TRBV19 and TRBJ2-5; the D call of TRBD1 rests on TCRdb alone, since no DNA is present to check it. The CDR3 is 14 residues long. From germline, CDR1 is LNHDA and CDR2 SQIVND (reference sequence). This chain's CDR3 is CASRPARGAETQYF.

This chain joins TRBV14 and TRBJ2-2; TCRdb indicates TRBD1, and absent DNA this call remains unverified. This CDR3 region has 17 residues. Germline V gene data show CDR1 as SGHDN and CDR2 as FVKESK. CDR3 in amino acids: CASSPLGGGRNTGELFF.

This rearrangement joins TRBV7-2 to TRBJ2-7; the TCRdb call, TRBD1, lacks DNA for checking. The CDR3 runs to 14 residues. Germline V gene lookup returns CDR1 SGHTA and CDR2 FQGNSA. CDR3 region: CASSPPTGIVKQYF. The full variable domain, its missing parts supplied by reference TRBV7-2 and TRBJ2-7, is GAGVSQSPSNKVTEKGKDVELRCDPISGHTALYWYRQSLGQGLEFLIYFQGNSAPDKSGLPSDRFSAERTGGSVSTLTIQRTQQEDSAVYLCASSPPTGIVKQYFGPGTRLTVT.

J is TRBJ2-2 and V is TRBV7-8. The germline V gene has CDR1 SGHVS and CDR2 FQNEAQ. This CDR3 contains 12 residues. CDR3 protein: CASSFFLGELFF.

This chain joins TRBV19 and TRBJ1-1; TCRdb's D call, TRBD1, is unchecked because there is no DNA. Germline CDR1 is LNHDA and CDR2 is SQIVND (reference sequence). This CDR3 spans 15 amino acids. CDR3 sequence: CASSTHRGPGTEAFF.

The rearrangement uses TRBV7-3 and TRBJ2-3; TCRdb indicates TRBD2, and absent DNA this call remains unverified. This CDR3 spans 17 amino acids. CDR1 and CDR2 (germline): SGHTA, FQGTGA. CDR3 in amino acids: CASRAGTSGSGTDTQYF. Full variable domain (outside the CDR3, taken from reference TRBV7-3 and TRBJ2-3): GAGVSQTPSNKVTEKGKYVELRCDPISGHTALYWYRQSLGQGPEFLIYFQGTGAADDSGLPNDRFFAVRPEGSVSTLKIQRTERGDSAVYLCASRAGTSGSGTDTQYFGPGTRLTVL.

The chain recombines TRBV11-2 with TRBJ2-7; TCRdb's D call, TRBD1, is unchecked because there is no DNA. Germline lookup yields CDR1 SGHAT and CDR2 FQNNGV. CDR3 length: 18 amino acids. The CDR3 protein is CASSLDFDFWDSSYEQYF.

The chain employs TRBV27 and TRBJ2-1; no DNA is available, so the TRBD1 call from TCRdb remains unchecked. Germline V gives CDR1 MNHEY, CDR2 SMNVEV (reference sequence). The CDR3 extends over 14 amino acids. CDR3 protein: CASSSFRQKNEQFF.

CDR3 region: CASSLQQRHNEQFF. J is TRBJ2-1 and V is TRBV11-2. The germline V gene has CDR1 SGHAT and CDR2 FQNNGV. The CDR3 loop spans 14 amino acids. Looking up the rest from reference TRBV11-2 and TRBJ2-1 gives the full variable domain: EAGVAQSPRYKIIEKRQSVAFWCNPISGHATLYWYQQILGQGPKLLIQFQNNGVVDDSQLPKDRFSAERLKGVDSTLKIQPAKLEDSAVYLCASSLQQRHNEQFFGPGTRLTVL.

The chain combines TRBV6-5 with TRBJ2-7; TCRdb's D call, TRBD1, is unchecked because there is no DNA. The V gene's germline CDR1 is MNHEY and CDR2 SVGAGI. The CDR3 contains 12 residues. The CDR3 here is CASRRGRDEQYF.

The CDR3: CASSARDQQRTDTQYF. The chain joins TRBV9 to TRBJ2-3; TCRdb's D gene call, TRBD2, goes unchecked for lack of DNA. Germline V gene data show CDR1 as SGDLS and CDR2 as YYNGEE. The CDR3 sequence is 16 residues long.

V usage is TRBV20-1 and J usage is TRBJ2-1. Germline V CDR1 and CDR2: DFQATT, SNEGSKA (reference sequence). The CDR3 totals 14 residues. CDR3 amino acids: CSARGPRIDNEQFF.

This chain joins TRBV15 and TRBJ2-4; the D call of TRBD2 rests on TCRdb alone, since no DNA is present to check it. The CDR3 contains 16 residues. Germline assignment: CDR1 LNHNV and CDR2 YYDKDF (reference sequence). The CDR3 sequence is CATSRGGAIAKNIQYF.

The V gene is TRBV10-3, the J gene TRBJ1-1. There are 14 residues in the CDR3. Germline-derived CDR1 and CDR2 are ENHRY and SYGVKD. The CDR3 region is CAISEIQPNTEAFF.

The chain carries TRBV7-9 and TRBJ2-7; as DNA is missing, the TRBD1 call by TCRdb cannot be tested. Germline CDR1 SEHNR, CDR2 FQNEAQ (reference sequence). The CDR3 sequence is 13 residues long. This chain's CDR3 is CASSSTVFYEQYF.

The CDR3 protein is CASSLEIQGARQYF. V usage is TRBV5-4 and J usage is TRBJ2-7; TCRdb's D call of TRBD1 is untestable without DNA. The germline V gene encodes CDR1 SGHNT and CDR2 YYREEE (reference sequence). This CDR3 has 14 residues.

This rearrangement joins TRBV2 to TRBJ2-2; without DNA, the TCRdb call of TRBD1 cannot be checked. The CDR3 extends over 14 amino acids. The germline V gene encodes CDR1 SNHLY and CDR2 FYNNEI. This CDR3 is CASTARVTTGELFF.